One sample yielded the 6 T cell receptor beta chains listed below, sequenced in a study of T cell clonality in common variable immunodeficiency. Method: immunoSEQ multiplex PCR; TCRdb's copy keeps in-frame clones and lacks some. The counts give about 81,000 clones, none of them seen only once; 0.8% is held by the top ten. What was sequenced was peripheral blood mononuclear cells. These receptor sequences come from a person between 18 and 75 years old in good health.

This clone was recorded at least ten times. The read terminates 3 residues before the CDR3 end, so the remaining end is supplied by the germline J gene. The chain links TRBV19 to TRBJ2-6, with 7 bases matching TRBD2. This CDR3 has 17 amino acids. V gave up 3 bases and J gave up 2 bases; unmatched junction bases: 7. Germline values: CDR1 LNHDA, CDR2 SQIVND (reference sequence). CDR3 amino acids: CASSIPGRGAGANVLTF. CDR3 DNA (partial): TGTGCCAGTAGTATTCCGGGCCGGGGGGCTGGGGCCAACGTC.

The table lists this clone with many counts. The CDR3 is cut off 3 residues early in the read; its end comes from the germline J gene. V and J are TRBV5-1 and TRBJ2-1; either TRBD1 or TRBD2 may fit D (5 bases each). This CDR3 is 15 amino acids long. V was cut by 0 bases and J by 2 bases, with 9 bases left in between. The germline V gene encodes CDR1 SGHRS and CDR2 YFSETQ. CDR3 amino acids: CASSLVQGAYNEQFF. Partial CDR3 DNA: TGCGCCAGCAGCTTGGTGCAGGGAGCCTACAATGAG.

The sample holds many counts of this clone. The CDR3 end is not reached by the read, which stops 3 residues before it; the germline J gene fills it in. The chain links TRBV5-1 to TRBJ2-3; 8 positions match TRBD1. This CDR3 has 15 amino acids. V lost 0 bases and J lost 5; bases outside the gene matches: 5. The germline V gene has CDR1 SGHRS and CDR2 YFSETQ. This chain's CDR3 is CASSLGQGAGDTQYF. The sequenced part of the CDR3 DNA is TGCGCCAGCAGCTTGGGCCAGGGGGCGGGAGATACG.

This clone was observed many times. The CDR3 end lies 3 residues beyond the end of the read and is filled in from the germline J gene. V gene TRBV19 combines with J gene TRBJ2-2; TRBD1 might be the D (6 bases). Germline loops: CDR1 LNHDA, CDR2 SQIVND (reference sequence). CDR3 size: 15 residues. Trimming pared 11 bases from V and 2 bases from J, leaving 18 bases between. The sequenced CDR3 bases are TGTGCCTCACTCCCCGGGACACTAAACACCGGGGAG. Its translation is CASLPGTLNTGE. In full, the CDR3 is CASLPGTLNTGELFF.

This clone was counted between two and nine times. The read ends 3 residues before the CDR3 terminus; that terminus is restored from the germline J gene. This chain joins TRBV5-1 and TRBJ1-3; the D gene is possibly TRBD1 (6 bases). The CDR3 sequence is 14 residues long. V was shortened by 3 bases and J by 1 base, with 8 bases between the two germline ends. Germline CDR1 reads SGHRS; CDR2 reads YFSETQ. This CDR3 is CASSSGQSGNTIYF. CDR3 DNA (partial): TGCGCCAGCAGCTCCGGACAGTCTGGAAACACC.

Turning to this clone: A far larger clone is off by one base, so a read error is likely. Read coverage stops 3 residues before the CDR3 terminus; the germline J gene supplies the remainder. The chain couples TRBV7-2 to TRBJ2-3; weak D call: TRBD1 (5 bases). Germline CDR1 reads SGHTA; CDR2 reads FQGNSA. The CDR3 is made up of 12 amino acids. The CDR3 bases that were read are TGTGCCAGCAGCTTAGAAGGGGATGCG. This codes for CASSLEGDA. The CDR3 reads in full as CASSLEGDAQYF.